This T cell receptor (beta chain) emerged from a study of neurological immune-mediated disorders. General study findings and limits: Expanded clones shared no identical CDR3 amino acid sequences across subjects, which suggested private TCR-beta repertoires in all groups.

The cDNA was synthesized by means of template-switch 5'RACE, which was carried out with 10-nucleotide random UMIs. TCRdb reprocessed the 5' RACE reads via MiXCR and lists one record per CDR3 protein. The sample has under 60,000 distinct CDR3 sequences, 5.8% seen once. Deletions cut 2 bases from V and 7 bases from J, with 7 bases between. Germline-derived CDR1 and CDR2 are SQVTM and ANQGSEA. The CDR3 is 11 residues long. In this sample, this clonotype turned up a few times. The target antigen is unknown. The sorted libraries started from about a million CD4+ or CD8+ T cells. Sequenced sample: CD4+ T cells from blood. This TCR derives from a woman under 30 with multiple sclerosis. The chain couples TRBV29-1 to TRBJ2-3; no definite D call. This chain's CDR3 is CSVELANTQYF. CDR3 coding DNA: TGCAGCGTTGAACTTGCAAATACGCAGTATTTT.